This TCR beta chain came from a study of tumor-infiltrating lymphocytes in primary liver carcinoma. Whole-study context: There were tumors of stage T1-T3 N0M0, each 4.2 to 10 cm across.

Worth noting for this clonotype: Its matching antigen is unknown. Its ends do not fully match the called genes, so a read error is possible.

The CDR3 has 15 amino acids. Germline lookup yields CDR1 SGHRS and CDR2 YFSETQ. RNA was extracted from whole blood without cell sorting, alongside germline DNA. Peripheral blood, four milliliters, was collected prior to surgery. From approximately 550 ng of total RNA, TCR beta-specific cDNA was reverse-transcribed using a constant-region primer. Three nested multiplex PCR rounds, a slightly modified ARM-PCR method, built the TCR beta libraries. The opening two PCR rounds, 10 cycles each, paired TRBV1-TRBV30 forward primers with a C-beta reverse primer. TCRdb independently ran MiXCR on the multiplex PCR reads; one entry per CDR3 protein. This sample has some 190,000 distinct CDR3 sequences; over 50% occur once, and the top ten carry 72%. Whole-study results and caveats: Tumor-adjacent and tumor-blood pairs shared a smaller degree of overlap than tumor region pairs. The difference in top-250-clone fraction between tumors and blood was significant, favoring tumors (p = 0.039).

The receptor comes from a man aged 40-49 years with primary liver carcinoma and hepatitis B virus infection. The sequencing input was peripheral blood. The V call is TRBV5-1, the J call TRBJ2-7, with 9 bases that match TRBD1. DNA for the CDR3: TGTGCCAGCAGCGCCCTGACAGGGGGGAAGTACGAGCAGTACTTC. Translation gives CASSALTGGKYEQYF.